This T cell receptor beta chain was retrieved from a study of PD-L1 blockade in urothelial cancer. About the study: Each patient had 0 to 3 earlier chemotherapy regimens. A median blood sample held 141,255 T cells and approximately 84,000 unique TCRs. General observations from the study: In blood sampled pretreatment, TCR clonality below the median predicted better survival.

In regard to this clone: Its target is not known.

Profiled with immunoSEQ multiplex PCR; TCRdb holds only in-frame clones, not every one. The sample gives tens of thousands of clones, 87% of which show up once; approximately 6% is in the top ten. Pretreatment and on-treatment samples were taken, numbering 1 to 8 per patient. Trimming took off 5 bases at V and 5 bases at J, with 9 bases between the two ends. Germline-derived CDR1 and CDR2 are SGHVS and FQNEAQ. The CDR3 has 13 amino acids. The TCR comes from a woman aged 70-85 years with urothelial cancer. The chain uses TRBV7-8 and TRBJ1-4, with D hard to call. This specimen consisted of PBMCs, obtained around atezolizumab (anti-PD-L1) treatment. The CDR3 DNA sequence: TGTGCCAGCAGCCGCAGTTTAAATGAAAAACTGTTTTTT. Protein sequence: CASSRSLNEKLFF.